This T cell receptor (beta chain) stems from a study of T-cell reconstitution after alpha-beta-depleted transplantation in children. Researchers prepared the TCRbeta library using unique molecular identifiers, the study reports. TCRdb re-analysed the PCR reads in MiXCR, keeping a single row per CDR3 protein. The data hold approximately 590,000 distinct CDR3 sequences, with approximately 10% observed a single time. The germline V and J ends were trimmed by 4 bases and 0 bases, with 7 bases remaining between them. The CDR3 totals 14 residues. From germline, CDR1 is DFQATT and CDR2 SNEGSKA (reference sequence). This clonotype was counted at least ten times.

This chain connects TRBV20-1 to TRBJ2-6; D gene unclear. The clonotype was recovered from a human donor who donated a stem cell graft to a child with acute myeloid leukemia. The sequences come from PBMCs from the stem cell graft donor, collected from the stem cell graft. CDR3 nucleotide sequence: TGCAGTGCTACAGCAGGCTCTGGGGCCAACGTCCTGACTTTC. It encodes CSATAGSGANVLTF.